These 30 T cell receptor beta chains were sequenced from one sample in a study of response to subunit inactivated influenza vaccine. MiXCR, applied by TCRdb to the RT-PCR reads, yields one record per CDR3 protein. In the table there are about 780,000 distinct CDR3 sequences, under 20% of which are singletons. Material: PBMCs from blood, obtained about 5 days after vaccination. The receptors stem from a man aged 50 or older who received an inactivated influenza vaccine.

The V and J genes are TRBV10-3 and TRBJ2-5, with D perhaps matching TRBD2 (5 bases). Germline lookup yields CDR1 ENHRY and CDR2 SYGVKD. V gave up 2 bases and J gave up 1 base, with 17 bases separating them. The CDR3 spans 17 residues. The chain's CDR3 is CAISETRTVFVQETQYF. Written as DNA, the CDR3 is TGTGCCATCAGTGAGACCCGGACTGTCTTCGTCCAAGAGACCCAGTACTTC.

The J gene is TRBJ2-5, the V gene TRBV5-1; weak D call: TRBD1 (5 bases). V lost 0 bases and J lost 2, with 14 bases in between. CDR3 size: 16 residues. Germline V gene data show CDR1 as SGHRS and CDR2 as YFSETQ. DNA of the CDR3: TGCGCCAGCAGCTTGGGGGGCTGGGGCCAACAAGAGACCCAGTACTTC. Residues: CASSLGGWGQQETQYF.

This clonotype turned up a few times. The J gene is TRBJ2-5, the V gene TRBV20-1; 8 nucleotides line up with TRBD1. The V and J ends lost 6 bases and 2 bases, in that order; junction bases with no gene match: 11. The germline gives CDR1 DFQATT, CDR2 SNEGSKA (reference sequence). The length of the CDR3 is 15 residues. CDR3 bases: TGCAGTGCCCAAGCTTCGGACAGGGTACAAGAGACCCAGTACTTC. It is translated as CSAQASDRVQETQYF.

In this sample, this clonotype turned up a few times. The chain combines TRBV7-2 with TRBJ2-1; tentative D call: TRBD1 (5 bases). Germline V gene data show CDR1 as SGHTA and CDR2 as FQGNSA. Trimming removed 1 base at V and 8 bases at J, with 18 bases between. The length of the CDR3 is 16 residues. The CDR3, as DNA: TGTGCCAGCAGCTTAGTCTGGACACAACCGCCCCATGAGCAGTTCTTC. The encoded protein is CASSLVWTQPPHEQFF.

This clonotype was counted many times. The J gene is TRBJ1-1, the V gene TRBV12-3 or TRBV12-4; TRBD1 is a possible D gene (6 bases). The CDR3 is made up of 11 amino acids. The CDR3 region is CAVGGRTEAFF. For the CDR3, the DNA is TGTGCGGTTGGGGGGCGGACTGAAGCTTTCTTT.

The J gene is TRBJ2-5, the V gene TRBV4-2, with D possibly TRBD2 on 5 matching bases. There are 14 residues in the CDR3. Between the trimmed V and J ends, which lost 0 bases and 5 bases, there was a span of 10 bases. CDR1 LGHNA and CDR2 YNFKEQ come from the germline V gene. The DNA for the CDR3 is TGTGCCAGCAGCCAAGATCCGGTAGCGGAGACCCAGTACTTC. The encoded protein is CASSQDPVAETQYF.

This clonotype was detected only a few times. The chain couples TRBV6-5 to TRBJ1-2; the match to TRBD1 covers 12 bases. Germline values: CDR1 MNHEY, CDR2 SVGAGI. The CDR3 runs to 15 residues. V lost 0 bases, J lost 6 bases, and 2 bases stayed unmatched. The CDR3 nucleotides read TGTGCCAGCAGTTACTCCGGGACAGGGGGCGATGGCTACACCTTC. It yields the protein CASSYSGTGGDGYTF.

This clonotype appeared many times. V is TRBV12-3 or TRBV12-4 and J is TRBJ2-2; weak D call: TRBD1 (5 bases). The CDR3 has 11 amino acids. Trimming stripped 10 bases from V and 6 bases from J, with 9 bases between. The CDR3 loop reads CATRDPGELFF. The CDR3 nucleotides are TGTGCCACCAGGGATCCCGGGGAGCTGTTTTTT.

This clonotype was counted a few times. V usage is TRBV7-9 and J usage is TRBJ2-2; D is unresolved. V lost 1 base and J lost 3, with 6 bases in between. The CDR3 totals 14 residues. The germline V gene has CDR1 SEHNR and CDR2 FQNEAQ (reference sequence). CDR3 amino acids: CASSLGRDTGELFF. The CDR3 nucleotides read TGTGCCAGCAGCTTAGGTCGGGACACCGGGGAGCTGTTTTTT.

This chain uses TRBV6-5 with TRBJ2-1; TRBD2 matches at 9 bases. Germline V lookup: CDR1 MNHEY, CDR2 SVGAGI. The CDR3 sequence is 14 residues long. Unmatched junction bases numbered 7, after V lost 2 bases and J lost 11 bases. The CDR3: CASSYPERGDQQFF. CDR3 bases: TGTGCCAGCAGTTACCCTGAGCGGGGGGACCAGCAGTTCTTC.

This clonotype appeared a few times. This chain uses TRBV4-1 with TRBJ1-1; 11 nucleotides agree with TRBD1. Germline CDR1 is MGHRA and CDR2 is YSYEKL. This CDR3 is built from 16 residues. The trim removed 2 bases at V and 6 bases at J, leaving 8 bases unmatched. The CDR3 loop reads CASSQTTGQGEAEAFF. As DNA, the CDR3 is TGCGCCAGCAGCCAAACTACGGGACAGGGGGAGGCTGAAGCTTTCTTT.

In DNA, the CDR3 is TGTGCCAGCAGTGGGGTTAGCGGCGAGACCCAGTACTTC. Encoded protein: CASSGVSGETQYF. The chain employs TRBV2 and TRBJ2-5; a weak D match, TRBD2 (6 bases). The CDR3 runs 13 residues. V was shortened by 4 bases and J by 5 bases, with 11 bases between the two germline ends. CDR1 is SNHLY and CDR2 is FYNNEI in the germline V gene.

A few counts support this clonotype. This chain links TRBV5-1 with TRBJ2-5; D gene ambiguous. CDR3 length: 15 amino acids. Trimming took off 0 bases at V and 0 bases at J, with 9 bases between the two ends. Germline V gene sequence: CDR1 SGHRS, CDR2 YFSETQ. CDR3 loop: CASSLGPSNQETQYF. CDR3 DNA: TGCGCCAGCAGCTTGGGCCCCAGCAACCAAGAGACCCAGTACTTC.

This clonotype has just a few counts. CDR3 coding DNA: TGTGCCACCAGCAGAGATCGGTTCGCTTTGAACACTGAAGCTTTCTTT. Translating it yields CATSRDRFALNTEAFF. The rearrangement uses TRBV15 and TRBJ1-1; D not certain. The germline V gene has CDR1 LNHNV and CDR2 YYDKDF (reference sequence). CDR3 length equals 16 residues. V was clipped by 0 bases and J by 0 bases, with 11 bases between them.

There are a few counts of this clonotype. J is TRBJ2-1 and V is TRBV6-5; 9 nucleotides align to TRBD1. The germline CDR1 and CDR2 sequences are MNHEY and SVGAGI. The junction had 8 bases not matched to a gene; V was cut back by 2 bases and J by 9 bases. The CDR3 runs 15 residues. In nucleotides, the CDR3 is TGTGCCAGCAGTTACGGGACAGGGCAGTTCGGTGAGCAGTTCTTC. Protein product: CASSYGTGQFGEQFF.

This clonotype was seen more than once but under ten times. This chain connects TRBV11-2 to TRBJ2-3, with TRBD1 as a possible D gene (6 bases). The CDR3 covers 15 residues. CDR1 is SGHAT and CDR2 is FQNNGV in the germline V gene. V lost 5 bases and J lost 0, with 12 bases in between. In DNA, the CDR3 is TGTGCCAGCAGCACCTACGGACAGAGCACAGATACGCAGTATTTT. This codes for CASSTYGQSTDTQYF. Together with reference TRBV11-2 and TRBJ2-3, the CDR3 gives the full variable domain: EAGVAQSPRYKIIEKRQSVAFWCNPISGHATLYWYQQILGQGPKLLIQFQNNGVVDDSQLPKDRFSAERLKGVDSTLKIQPAKLEDSAVYLCASSTYGQSTDTQYFGPGTRLTVL.

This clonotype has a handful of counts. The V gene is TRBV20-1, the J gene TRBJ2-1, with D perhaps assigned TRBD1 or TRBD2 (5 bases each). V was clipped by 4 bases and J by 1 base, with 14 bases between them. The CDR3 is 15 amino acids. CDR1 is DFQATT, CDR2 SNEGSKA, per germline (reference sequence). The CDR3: CSAKGPPGSYNEQFF. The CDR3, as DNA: TGCAGTGCTAAGGGACCGCCGGGTTCCTACAATGAGCAGTTCTTC.

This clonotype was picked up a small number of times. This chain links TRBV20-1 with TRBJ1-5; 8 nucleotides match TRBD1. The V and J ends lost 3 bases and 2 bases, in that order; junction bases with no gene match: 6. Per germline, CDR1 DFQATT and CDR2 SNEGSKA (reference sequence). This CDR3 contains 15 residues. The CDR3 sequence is CSASGQGAGNQPQHF. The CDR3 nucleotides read TGCAGTGCTAGCGGTCAGGGGGCCGGCAATCAGCCCCAGCATTTT.

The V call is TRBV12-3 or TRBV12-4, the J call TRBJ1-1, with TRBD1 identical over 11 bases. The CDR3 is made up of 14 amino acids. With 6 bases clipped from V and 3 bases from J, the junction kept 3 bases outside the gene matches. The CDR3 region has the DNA TGTGCCAGCAGGCTGGGACAGGGGGACACTGAAGCTTTCTTT. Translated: CASRLGQGDTEAFF.

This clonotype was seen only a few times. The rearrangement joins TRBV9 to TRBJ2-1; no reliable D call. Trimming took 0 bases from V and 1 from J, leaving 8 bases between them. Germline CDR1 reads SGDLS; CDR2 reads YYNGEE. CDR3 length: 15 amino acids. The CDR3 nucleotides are TGTGCCAGCAGCGTAGGATTAGGTTCCTACAATGAGCAGTTCTTC. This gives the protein CASSVGLGSYNEQFF.

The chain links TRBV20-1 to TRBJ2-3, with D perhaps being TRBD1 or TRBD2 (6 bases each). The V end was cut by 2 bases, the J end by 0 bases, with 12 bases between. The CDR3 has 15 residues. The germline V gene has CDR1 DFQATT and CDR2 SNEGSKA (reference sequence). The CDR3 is CSARNEGGSTDTQYF. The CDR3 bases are TGCAGTGCTAGAAACGAGGGGGGTAGCACAGATACGCAGTATTTT.

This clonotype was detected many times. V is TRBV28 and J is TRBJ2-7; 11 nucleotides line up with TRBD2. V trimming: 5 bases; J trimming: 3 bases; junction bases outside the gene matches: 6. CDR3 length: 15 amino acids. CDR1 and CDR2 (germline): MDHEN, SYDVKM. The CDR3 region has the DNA TGTGCCAGCAGTCGTAGCGGGAGGGCTGGCTACGAGCAGTACTTC. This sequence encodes CASSRSGRAGYEQYF.

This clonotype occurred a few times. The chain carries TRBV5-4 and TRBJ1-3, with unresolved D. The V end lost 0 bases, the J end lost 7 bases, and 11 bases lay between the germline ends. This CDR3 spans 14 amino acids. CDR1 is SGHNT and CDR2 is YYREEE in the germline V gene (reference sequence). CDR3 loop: CASSLDAVPNTIYF. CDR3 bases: TGTGCCAGCAGCTTGGACGCGGTACCGAACACCATATATTTT.

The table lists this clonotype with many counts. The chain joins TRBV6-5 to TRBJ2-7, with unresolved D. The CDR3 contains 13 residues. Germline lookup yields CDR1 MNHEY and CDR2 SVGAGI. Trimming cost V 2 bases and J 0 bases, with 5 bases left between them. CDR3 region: CASSYSDSYEQYF. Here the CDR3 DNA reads TGTGCCAGCAGTTACAGTGACTCCTACGAGCAGTACTTC.

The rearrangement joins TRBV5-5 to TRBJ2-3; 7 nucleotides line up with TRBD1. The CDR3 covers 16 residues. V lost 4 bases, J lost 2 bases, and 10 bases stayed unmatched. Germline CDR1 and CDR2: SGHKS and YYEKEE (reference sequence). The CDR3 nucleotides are TGTGCCAGCAGCACCGGGACAGCTGGGGTCACAGATACGCAGTATTTT. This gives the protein CASSTGTAGVTDTQYF.

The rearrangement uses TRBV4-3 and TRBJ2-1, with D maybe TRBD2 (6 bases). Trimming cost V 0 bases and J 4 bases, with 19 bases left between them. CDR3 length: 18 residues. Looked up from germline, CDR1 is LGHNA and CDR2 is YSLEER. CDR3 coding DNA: TGCGCCAGCAGCCAAGATCACGGACTCTCCGGAGGGTACAATGAGCAGTTCTTC. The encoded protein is CASSQDHGLSGGYNEQFF.

This chain's CDR3 is CATSIRGQVYQLFF. As DNA, the CDR3 is TGTGCCACCAGTATAAGGGGACAAGTATACCAACTGTTTTTT. The chain uses TRBV15 and TRBJ1-4, with a weak D call TRBD1 (6 bases). Germline V gives CDR1 LNHNV, CDR2 YYDKDF (reference sequence). The CDR3 extends over 14 amino acids. Trimming shortened V by 6 bases and J by 12 bases, and 20 bases separated the two germline ends.

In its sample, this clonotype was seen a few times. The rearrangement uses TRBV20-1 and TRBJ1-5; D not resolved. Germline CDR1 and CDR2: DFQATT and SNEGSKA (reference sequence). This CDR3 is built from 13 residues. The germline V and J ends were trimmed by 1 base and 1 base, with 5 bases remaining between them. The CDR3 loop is CSARGASNQPQHF. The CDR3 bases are TGCAGTGCTAGAGGGGCGAGCAATCAGCCCCAGCATTTT.

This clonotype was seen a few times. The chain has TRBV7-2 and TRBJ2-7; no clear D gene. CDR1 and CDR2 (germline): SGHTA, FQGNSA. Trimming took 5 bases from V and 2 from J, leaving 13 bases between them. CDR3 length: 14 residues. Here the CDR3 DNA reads TGTGCCAGCAGCCCGACGACTCTCCCCTACGAGCAGTACTTC. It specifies CASSPTTLPYEQYF.

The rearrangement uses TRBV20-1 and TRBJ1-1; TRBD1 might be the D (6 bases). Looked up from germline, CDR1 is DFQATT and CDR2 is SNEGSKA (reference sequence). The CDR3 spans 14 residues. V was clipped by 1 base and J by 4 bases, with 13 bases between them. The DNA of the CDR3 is TGCAGTGCTAGAGGTCAAGGGGGGGCCACTGAAGCTTTCTTT. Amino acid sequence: CSARGQGGATEAFF.